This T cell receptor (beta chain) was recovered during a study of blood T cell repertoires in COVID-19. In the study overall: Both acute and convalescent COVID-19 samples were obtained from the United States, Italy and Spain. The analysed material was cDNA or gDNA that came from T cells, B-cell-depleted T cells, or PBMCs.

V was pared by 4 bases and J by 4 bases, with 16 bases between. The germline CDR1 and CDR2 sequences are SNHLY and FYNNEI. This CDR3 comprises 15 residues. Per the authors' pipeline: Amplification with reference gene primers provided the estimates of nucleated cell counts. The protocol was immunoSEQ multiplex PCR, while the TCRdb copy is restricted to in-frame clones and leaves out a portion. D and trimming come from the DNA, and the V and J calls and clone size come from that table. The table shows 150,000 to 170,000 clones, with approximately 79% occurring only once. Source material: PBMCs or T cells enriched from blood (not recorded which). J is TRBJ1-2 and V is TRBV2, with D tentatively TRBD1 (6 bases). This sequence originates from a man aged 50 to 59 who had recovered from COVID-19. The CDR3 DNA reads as TGTGCCAGCAGTGGAGAATCAGGGGTTAGCTATGGCTACACCTTC. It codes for CASSGESGVSYGYTF.